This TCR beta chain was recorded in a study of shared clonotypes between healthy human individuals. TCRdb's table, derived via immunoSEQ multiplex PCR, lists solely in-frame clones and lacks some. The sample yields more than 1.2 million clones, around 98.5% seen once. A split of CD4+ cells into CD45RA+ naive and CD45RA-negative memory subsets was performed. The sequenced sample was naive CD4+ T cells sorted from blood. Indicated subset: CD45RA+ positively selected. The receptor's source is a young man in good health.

The CDR3 bases are TGTGCCAGCAGTGAAGCTCCACAGGGCCCGAGGGAAGCTTTCTTT. Amino acid sequence: CASSEAPQGPREAFF. The chain has TRBV6-1 and TRBJ1-1; a weak D match, TRBD1 (6 bases). Germline CDR1 is MNHNS and CDR2 is SASEGT. Trimming removed 0 bases at V and 8 bases at J, with 16 bases between. CDR3 length: 15 amino acids.